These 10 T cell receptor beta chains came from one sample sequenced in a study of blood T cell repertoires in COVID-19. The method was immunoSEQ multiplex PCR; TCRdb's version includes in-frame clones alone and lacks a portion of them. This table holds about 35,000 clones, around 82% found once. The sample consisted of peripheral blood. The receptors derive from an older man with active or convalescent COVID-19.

CDR3 in amino acids: CASSQDGRGEQYF. CDR3 DNA: TGCGCCAGCAGCCAAGACGGCAGAGGGGAGCAGTACTTC. V and J are TRBV4-3 and TRBJ2-7; tentatively, D is TRBD2 (5 bases). The length of the CDR3 is 13 residues. V lost 0 bases to trimming and J lost 7 bases, with 10 bases between them. Germline CDR1 reads LGHNA; CDR2 reads YSLEER.

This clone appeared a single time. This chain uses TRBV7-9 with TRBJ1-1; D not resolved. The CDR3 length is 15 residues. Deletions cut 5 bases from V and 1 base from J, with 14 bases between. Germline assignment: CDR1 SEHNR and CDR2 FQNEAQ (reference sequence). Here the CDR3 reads CASSHGSGWNTEAFF. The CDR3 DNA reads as TGTGCCAGCAGCCACGGGTCGGGGTGGAACACTGAAGCTTTCTTT.

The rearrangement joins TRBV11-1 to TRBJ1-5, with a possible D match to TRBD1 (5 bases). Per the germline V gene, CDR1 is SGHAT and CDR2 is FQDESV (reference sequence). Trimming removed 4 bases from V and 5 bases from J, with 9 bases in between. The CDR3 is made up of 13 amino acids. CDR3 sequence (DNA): TGTGCCAGCAGCTCCCGGGGGGATCAGCCCCAGCATTTT. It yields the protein CASSSRGDQPQHF.

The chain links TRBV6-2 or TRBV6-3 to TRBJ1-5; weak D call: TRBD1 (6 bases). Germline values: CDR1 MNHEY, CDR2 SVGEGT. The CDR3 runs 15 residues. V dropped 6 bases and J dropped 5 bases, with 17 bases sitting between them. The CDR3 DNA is TGTGCCAGCAGCAAGCTGGACAGCCCTTATCAGCCCCAGCATTTT. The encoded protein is CASSKLDSPYQPQHF.

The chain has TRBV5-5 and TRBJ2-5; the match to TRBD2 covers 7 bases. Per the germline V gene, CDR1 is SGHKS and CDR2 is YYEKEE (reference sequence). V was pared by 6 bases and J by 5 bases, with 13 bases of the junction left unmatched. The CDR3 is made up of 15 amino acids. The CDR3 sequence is CASTRGGEFSETQYF. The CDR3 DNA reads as TGTGCCAGCACCCGGGGAGGGGAATTCTCGGAGACCCAGTACTTC.

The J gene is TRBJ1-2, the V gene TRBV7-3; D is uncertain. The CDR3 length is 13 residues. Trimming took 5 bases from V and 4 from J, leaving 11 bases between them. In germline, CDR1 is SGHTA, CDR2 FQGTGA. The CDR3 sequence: CASSPVLGYGYTF. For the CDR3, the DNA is TGTGCCAGCAGCCCCGTTCTAGGCTATGGCTACACCTTC.

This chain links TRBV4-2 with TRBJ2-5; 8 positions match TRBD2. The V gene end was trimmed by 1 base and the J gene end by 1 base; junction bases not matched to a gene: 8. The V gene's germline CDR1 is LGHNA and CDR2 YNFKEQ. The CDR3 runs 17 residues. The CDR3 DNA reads TGTGCCAGCAGCCAAGGGGAAGGACTAGCACTCCAAGAGACCCAGTACTTC. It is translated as CASSQGEGLALQETQYF.

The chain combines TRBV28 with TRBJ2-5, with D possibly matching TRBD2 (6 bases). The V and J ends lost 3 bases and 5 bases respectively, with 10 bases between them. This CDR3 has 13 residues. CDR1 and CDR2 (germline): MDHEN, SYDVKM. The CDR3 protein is CASSLIGRETQYF. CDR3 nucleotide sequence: TGTGCCAGCAGTTTGATAGGGAGGGAGACCCAGTACTTC.

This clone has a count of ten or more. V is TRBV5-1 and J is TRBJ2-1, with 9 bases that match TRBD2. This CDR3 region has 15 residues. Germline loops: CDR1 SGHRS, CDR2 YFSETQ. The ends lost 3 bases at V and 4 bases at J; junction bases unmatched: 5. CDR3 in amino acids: CASSSGLAVYNEQFF. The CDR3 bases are TGCGCCAGCAGCTCGGGACTAGCTGTTTACAATGAGCAGTTCTTC.

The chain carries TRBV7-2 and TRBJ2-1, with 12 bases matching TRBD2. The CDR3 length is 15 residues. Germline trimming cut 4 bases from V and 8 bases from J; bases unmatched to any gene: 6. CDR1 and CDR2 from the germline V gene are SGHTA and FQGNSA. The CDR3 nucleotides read TGTGCCAGCAGCTCTTCTAGCGGGAGGGCCCATGAGCAGTTCTTC. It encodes CASSSSSGRAHEQFF.